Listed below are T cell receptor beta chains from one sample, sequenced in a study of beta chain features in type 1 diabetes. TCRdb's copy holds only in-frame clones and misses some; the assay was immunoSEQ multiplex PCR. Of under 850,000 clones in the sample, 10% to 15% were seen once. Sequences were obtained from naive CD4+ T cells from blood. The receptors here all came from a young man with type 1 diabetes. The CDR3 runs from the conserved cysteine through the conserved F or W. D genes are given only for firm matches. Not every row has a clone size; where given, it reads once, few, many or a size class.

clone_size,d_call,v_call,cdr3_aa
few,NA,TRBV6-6,CASTTEQDNEQFF
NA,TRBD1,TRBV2,CASVRTGGSDTQYF
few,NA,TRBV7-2,CASSLRVQREQYF
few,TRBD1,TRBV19,CASSLGQMNTEAFF
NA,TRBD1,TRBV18,CASSPTGEYGYTF
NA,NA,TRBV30,CAWRRIGTQYF
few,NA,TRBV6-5,CASSRGYGYTF
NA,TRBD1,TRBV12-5,CASGGDSGANVLTF
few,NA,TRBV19,CASRPPWGNEQFF
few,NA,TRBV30,CAWSVQVQGGYTF
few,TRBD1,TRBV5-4,CASSPPDRPNYGYTF
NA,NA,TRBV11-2,CASSLAGSTDTQYF
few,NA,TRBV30,CAWSVGENQPQHF
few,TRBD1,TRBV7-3,CASSFGQGATEAFF
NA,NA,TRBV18,CASSPGMGETEAFF
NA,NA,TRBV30,CAWSLQAPARGYTF
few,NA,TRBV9,CASSASLPRNTIYF
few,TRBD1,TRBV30,CAWSPRQGIFSQSPTNEKLFF
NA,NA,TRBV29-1,CIVDGGGNTEAFF
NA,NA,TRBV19,CASSIAGQRVNTEAFF
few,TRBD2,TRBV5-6,CASSVGRGYEQYF
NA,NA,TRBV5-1,CASSITPRENTGELFF
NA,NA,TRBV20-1,CSAPTSGEQFF
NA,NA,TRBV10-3,CAIKKPGRGPQNSPLHF
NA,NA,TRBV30,CAWTPSSTDTQYF
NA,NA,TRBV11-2,CASSPPGQGPETQYF
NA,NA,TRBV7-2,CASSLGRELRSTDTQYF
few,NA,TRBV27,CASIPDRFSVHEQYF